The source of this T cell receptor beta chain is a study of identical twins. This clonotype was picked up a small number of times. The antigen is undetermined. The CDR3 has 16 amino acids. J gave up 3 bases and V 8 bases, and 11 bases lay outside the gene matches. Germline V gene sequence: CDR1 MNHEY, CDR2 SMNVEV (reference sequence). TCRdb used MiXCR to reprocess the 5' RACE reads, holding one entry per CDR3 protein. The sample consists of hundreds of thousands of distinct CDR3 sequences, approximately 13% of them appearing once. Study outcomes and limitations: Among beta out-of-frame sequences, excess sharing between twins appeared weaker.

The sample also formed part of further work on yellow fever vaccine responses in identical twins.

The sequencing input was CD8+ T cells sorted from blood. This receptor was taken from a woman between 18 and 29 years old in good health. The V call is TRBV27, the J call TRBJ1-5, with 9 bases fitting TRBD1. CDR3 in DNA: TGTGCCAGCCGAAAAGGGGGACAGGGCATCAATCAGCCCCAGCATTTT. It yields the protein CASRKGGQGINQPQHF.